The next 9 T cell receptor beta chains were all read from a single sample in a study of vaccination and CD4 T cells after COVID-19. The Oncomine TCR Beta short-read assay was applied to DNA of cultured CD4+ T cells. TCRdb recomputed calls from the PCR reads with MiXCR, one row per CDR3 protein. The sample consists of tens of thousands of distinct CDR3 sequences, 35% of them appearing once. Their target antigens are unknown. Time point indicated: late sampling 161 to 241 days after vaccination in a few convalescent patients. Treatment described: approximately 10-day PBMC culture with coronavirus spike peptide pools or control peptides (ViraFEST assay). The material was CD4+ T cells from blood, cultured in vitro, obtained about 7 months after SARS-CoV-2 vaccination. Source of these receptors: a human donor who had recovered from COVID-19.

The V call is TRBV4-1, the J call TRBJ2-7; the match to TRBD1 covers 7 bases. CDR1 and CDR2 (germline): MGHRA, YSYEKL. CDR3 length: 14 amino acids. With 4 bases clipped from V and 2 bases from J, the junction kept 5 bases outside the gene matches. CDR3 sequence (DNA): TGCGCCAGCAGCCTCGACAGGGTGACCTACGAGCAGTACTTC. Translation: CASSLDRVTYEQYF.

The chain joins TRBV20-1 to TRBJ2-3, with 9 bases fitting TRBD2. Losses at the gene ends were 4 bases for V and 13 bases for J; bases not matched to a gene: 6. Germline CDR1 and CDR2: DFQATT and SNEGSKA (reference sequence). This CDR3 is 11 amino acids long. CDR3 sequence (DNA): TGCAGTGCTACTAGCGGGATGGGAAAGTATTTT. Protein product: CSATSGMGKYF.

This clonotype counts as medium-sized. CDR3 loop: CASSLGFQETQYF. Here the CDR3 DNA reads TGTGCCAGCAGTTTAGGGTTCCAAGAGACCCAGTACTTC. The rearrangement joins TRBV27 to TRBJ2-5, with unresolved D. V dropped 2 bases and J dropped 1 base, with 5 bases sitting between them. CDR1 and CDR2 (germline): MNHEY, SMNVEV (reference sequence). This CDR3 spans 13 amino acids.

This chain links TRBV15 with TRBJ1-5, with 9 positions matching TRBD1. The V segment lost 0 bases and the J segment 6 bases; nucleotides outside the gene matches: 15. The CDR3 consists of 19 residues. The V gene's germline CDR1 is LNHNV and CDR2 YYDKDF (reference sequence). DNA of the CDR3: TGTGCCACCAGCAGAGATCGTGATCTCTATTTGACAGGGGGTCAGCCCCAGCATTTT. The encoded protein is CATSRDRDLYLTGGQPQHF.

This clonotype was picked up a small number of times. The V call is TRBV7-2, the J call TRBJ2-5; no definite D call. Germline assignment: CDR1 SGHTA and CDR2 FQGNSA. Trimming pared 3 bases from V and 4 bases from J, leaving 9 bases between. This CDR3 is 13 amino acids long. The CDR3 reads CASSLDWGETQYF. Here the CDR3 DNA reads TGTGCCAGCAGCTTGGATTGGGGAGAGACCCAGTACTTC.

CDR3 in DNA: TGTGCCAGCAGCCAGGACCCCGGTGGGGGACAGGGCAGTCAGCCCCAGCATTTT. It codes for CASSQDPGGGQGSQPQHF. V usage is TRBV4-2 and J usage is TRBJ1-5; 9 nucleotides agree with TRBD1. V lost 3 bases to trimming and J lost 6 bases; unmatched junction nucleotides: 15. The CDR3 consists of 18 residues. Germline loops: CDR1 LGHNA, CDR2 YNFKEQ.

The genes are TRBV28 and TRBJ2-5, with D perhaps given as TRBD1 or TRBD2 (5 bases each). From germline, CDR1 is MDHEN and CDR2 SYDVKM. The V end lost 4 bases, the J end lost 9 bases, and 21 bases lay between the germline ends. There are 15 residues in the CDR3. This chain's CDR3 is CASSSSKGPGRAQYF. The CDR3 DNA sequence: TGTGCCAGCAGTTCCTCGAAGGGACCGGGGCGGGCCCAGTACTTC.

This clonotype occurred a few times. Here the CDR3 reads CASSRTSGSSEQFF. The CDR3 DNA reads as TGTGCCAGCAGCCGGACTAGCGGGAGCTCGGAGCAGTTCTTC. The chain recombines TRBV7-2 with TRBJ2-1; TRBD2 agrees at 13 bases. V lost 5 bases, J lost 10 bases, and 5 bases stayed unmatched. CDR1 and CDR2 from the germline V gene are SGHTA and FQGNSA. The CDR3 loop spans 14 amino acids.

This clonotype came up a few times. The rearrangement joins TRBV28 to TRBJ2-1; D unresolved. Germline V gene sequence: CDR1 MDHEN, CDR2 SYDVKM. Trimming cost V 1 base and J 5 bases, with 6 bases left between them. The CDR3 extends over 13 amino acids. The CDR3 here is CASSLSRNNEQFF. CDR3 bases: TGTGCCAGCAGTTTATCTCGCAACAATGAGCAGTTCTTC.